The 17 T cell receptor beta chains listed next were all sequenced from one sample in a study of PD-L1 blockade in urothelial cancer. Time point described: pretreatment peripheral blood. TCRdb's table, derived via immunoSEQ multiplex PCR, lists solely in-frame clones and lacks some. Among 30,000 to 40,000 clones, approximately 87% were seen once, and the ten largest hold 15% to 17%. The sample consisted of PBMCs, taken around atezolizumab (anti-PD-L1) treatment. These receptors originate from a man aged 60 to 75 with urothelial cancer.

This clone came up a few times. The chain joins TRBV19 to TRBJ2-2; D possibly corresponds to TRBD1 (6 bases). V lost 7 bases to trimming and J lost 3 bases, with 15 bases between them. Germline CDR1 LNHDA, CDR2 SQIVND (reference sequence). The CDR3 runs 15 residues. CDR3 residues: CASTLGGAHTGELFF. The CDR3 nucleotides are TGTGCCAGTACCCTAGGGGGAGCACACACCGGGGAGCTGTTTTTT.

This clone was observed a handful of times. The chain combines TRBV19 with TRBJ2-5, with 14 nucleotides matching TRBD2. Per the germline V gene, CDR1 is LNHDA and CDR2 is SQIVND (reference sequence). With V trimmed by 4 bases and J by 3 bases, 7 bases remained unmatched. The CDR3 is 17 residues long. DNA of the CDR3: TGTGCCAGTAGTACCGGCCCGGGACTAGCGGGAGAAGAGACCCAGTACTTC. As protein: CASSTGPGLAGEETQYF.

In DNA, the CDR3 is TGTGCCAGCTCGCCTAGACTAGCGGGAGATGAGACCCAGTACTTC. It encodes CASSPRLAGDETQYF. The V call is TRBV18, the J call TRBJ2-5; the match to TRBD2 covers 12 bases. The CDR3 sequence is 15 residues long. Germline CDR1 KGHSH, CDR2 LQKENI. The trim removed 6 bases at V and 5 bases at J, leaving 7 bases unmatched.

This chain links TRBV6-1 with TRBJ1-3, with D tentatively TRBD1 (6 bases). The CDR3 has 16 amino acids. V lost 4 bases to trimming and J lost 0 bases, with 13 bases between them. The germline gives CDR1 MNHNS, CDR2 SASEGT. The chain's CDR3 is CASSARDTRSGNTIYF. The DNA for the CDR3 is TGTGCCAGCAGTGCCAGGGACACCCGCTCTGGAAACACCATATATTTT.

The rearrangement joins TRBV2 to TRBJ1-4; D unresolved. The germline gives CDR1 SNHLY, CDR2 FYNNEI. With 8 bases removed from V and 9 bases from J, the gap between germline ends came to 19 bases. The CDR3 length is 14 residues. Here the CDR3 reads CASGSAGNPQKLFF. CDR3 DNA: TGTGCCAGCGGGTCAGCGGGGAACCCACAAAAACTGTTTTTT.

The chain combines TRBV5-4 with TRBJ2-3; 8 bases are a match to TRBD2. The CDR3 sequence is 15 residues long. V dropped 4 bases and J dropped 0; count of bases not matched to a gene: 4. Germline CDR1 SGHNT, CDR2 YYREEE (reference sequence). CDR3 loop: CASSPASGSTDTQYF. The CDR3 coding sequence is TGTGCCAGCAGCCCGGCTAGCGGGAGCACAGATACGCAGTATTTT. The full variable domain, completed using reference TRBV5-4 and TRBJ2-3, is ETGVTQSPTHLIKTRGQQVTLRCSSQSGHNTVSWYQQALGQGPQFIFQYYREEENGRGNFPPRFSGLQFPNYSSELNVNALELDDSALYLCASSPASGSTDTQYFGPGTRLTVL.

The chain couples TRBV28 to TRBJ2-7, with TRBD1 matching over 9 bases. There are 15 residues in the CDR3. CDR1 is MDHEN and CDR2 is SYDVKM in the germline V gene. The J segment lost 5 bases and the V segment lost 6 bases, leaving 11 bases of the junction unmatched. CDR3 loop: CASRYTGTGFDEQYF. In DNA form, the CDR3 reads TGTGCCAGCAGGTATACCGGGACAGGGTTCGACGAGCAGTACTTC.

The DNA of the CDR3 is TGTGCCAGCAGCGACACCGGGACTAGTTTTTCCGAGCAGTACTTC. This translates into CASSDTGTSFSEQYF. V usage is TRBV9 and J usage is TRBJ2-7; 8 nucleotides match TRBD2. CDR3 length equals 15 residues. CDR1 SGDLS and CDR2 YYNGEE come from the germline V gene. V was clipped by 3 bases and J by 6 bases; unmatched bases: 11.

V is TRBV9 and J is TRBJ2-7; TRBD2 aligns across 8 bases. The V and J ends lost 2 bases and 4 bases, in that order; junction bases with no gene match: 8. Germline values: CDR1 SGDLS, CDR2 YYNGEE. CDR3 length: 15 amino acids. CDR3 nucleotides: TGTGCCAGCAGCGTGAGCGGGAGTGGCCGGTACGAGCAGTACTTC. It specifies CASSVSGSGRYEQYF. The full variable domain, completed using reference TRBV9 and TRBJ2-7, is DSGVTQTPKHLITATGQRVTLRCSPRSGDLSVYWYQQSLDQGLQFLIQYYNGEERAKGNILERFSAQQFPDLHSELNLSSLELGDSALYFCASSVSGSGRYEQYFGPGTRLTVT.

This sequence joins TRBV7-2 and TRBJ2-7; D gene uncertain. The V end was cut by 3 bases, the J end by 5 bases, with 11 bases between. In germline, CDR1 is SGHTA, CDR2 FQGNSA. This CDR3 has 13 amino acids. The CDR3 sequence: CASSFVAVHEQYF. The DNA of the CDR3 is TGTGCCAGCAGCTTCGTCGCGGTCCACGAGCAGTACTTC.

This clone was seen a handful of times. The chain couples TRBV29-1 to TRBJ1-5; D uncertain. This CDR3 has 13 residues. V gave up 5 bases and J gave up 3 bases, with 11 bases separating them. CDR1 SQVTM and CDR2 ANQGSEA come from the germline V gene. The CDR3 sequence: CSVQQSNNQPQHF. The CDR3 bases are TGCAGCGTTCAACAGTCAAACAATCAGCCCCAGCATTTT.

This clone showed up just a few times. The chain is built from TRBV6-5 and TRBJ1-2; 7 nucleotides match TRBD1. CDR1 MNHEY and CDR2 SVGAGI come from the germline V gene. The CDR3 is 14 amino acids. V dropped 5 bases and J dropped 2; count of bases not matched to a gene: 5. The CDR3 sequence is CASSRLGQNYGYTF. CDR3 bases: TGTGCCAGCAGTCGACTGGGACAGAACTATGGCTACACCTTC.

V gene TRBV12-5 combines with J gene TRBJ2-7, with TRBD1 matching over 8 bases. The CDR3 is made up of 14 amino acids. Germline V gene lookup returns CDR1 LGHNT and CDR2 FRNRAP. J was trimmed by 6 bases and V by 6 bases; bases with no gene match: 10. The CDR3: CASGSDRGIPEQYF. In DNA, the CDR3 is TGTGCTAGTGGCTCCGACAGGGGAATCCCCGAGCAGTACTTC.

The rearrangement uses TRBV29-1 and TRBJ2-1; D is perhaps TRBD2 (6 bases). The CDR3 is made up of 11 amino acids. Germline V gives CDR1 SQVTM, CDR2 ANQGSEA. V was trimmed by 6 bases and J by 12 bases, leaving 15 bases between them. CDR3 amino acids: CSVPGTPGQFF. The CDR3 nucleotides read TGCAGCGTCCCCGGGACTCCCGGGCAGTTCTTC.

This chain uses TRBV27 with TRBJ1-6, with D possibly matching TRBD1 (5 bases). This CDR3 is built from 16 residues. The V and J ends lost 4 bases and 0 bases respectively, with 10 bases between them. In germline, CDR1 is MNHEY, CDR2 SMNVEV (reference sequence). CDR3 region: CASSSYRSSYNSPLHF. For the CDR3, the DNA is TGTGCCAGCAGTTCGTACAGGAGCTCCTATAATTCACCCCTCCACTTT.

This rearrangement joins TRBV10-3 to TRBJ1-5, with 9 bases identical to TRBD1. CDR1 and CDR2 (germline): ENHRY, SYGVKD. CDR3 size: 16 residues. The ends lost 3 bases at V and 6 bases at J; junction bases unmatched: 9. For the CDR3, the DNA is TGTGCCATCAGTGAAGGGTGGACAGGGGAGGGTCAGCCCCAGCATTTT. Translating gives CAISEGWTGEGQPQHF.

This clone was detected only a few times. V and J are TRBV9 and TRBJ2-1; maybe TRBD2 (5 bases). Germline lookup yields CDR1 SGDLS and CDR2 YYNGEE. V was trimmed by 0 bases and J by 5 bases, leaving 9 bases between them. The CDR3 length is 14 residues. Here the CDR3 reads CASSVGEHDNEQFF. CDR3 in DNA: TGTGCCAGCAGCGTAGGGGAGCACGACAATGAGCAGTTCTTC.